These 9 T cell receptor beta chains were sequenced from one sample in a study of T cell repertoires in ileal Crohn's disease. Time point defined: neoterminal ileum biopsy at postoperative endoscopy, about 6 months after surgery. Only in-frame clones appear in the TCRdb table, and some are missing; sequencing was by immunoSEQ multiplex PCR. The table includes 2,500 to 3,500 clones, 75% to 90% detected once. The sample taken for sequencing was ileal tissue. These receptors were collected from an adult with Crohn's disease.

The chain carries TRBV5-1 and TRBJ2-1; no clear D gene. Germline values: CDR1 SGHRS, CDR2 YFSETQ. Trimming stripped 0 bases from V and 5 bases from J, with 3 bases between. The CDR3 is 12 residues long. DNA for the CDR3: TGCGCCAGCAGCTTGGGCGACAATGAGCAGTTCTTC. This codes for CASSLGDNEQFF.

The table lists this clone with a few counts. The rearrangement links TRBV7-9 to TRBJ2-3; 11 positions agree with TRBD1. This CDR3 is built from 15 residues. The germline V gene encodes CDR1 SEHNR and CDR2 FQNEAQ (reference sequence). V trimming: 2 bases; J trimming: 4 bases; junction bases outside the gene matches: 2. The CDR3 protein is CASSLWDRGADTQYF. DNA for the CDR3: TGTGCCAGCAGCTTATGGGACAGGGGGGCAGATACGCAGTATTTT. The variable domain in full, with the rest retrieved from reference TRBV7-9 and TRBJ2-3, is DTGVSQNPRHKITKRGQNVTFRCDPISEHNRLYWYRQTLGQGPEFLTYFQNEAQLEKSRLLSDRFSAERPKGSFSTLEIQRTEQGDSAMYLCASSLWDRGADTQYFGPGTRLTVL.

The chain links TRBV18 to TRBJ1-2; D remains unclear. V dropped 2 bases and J dropped 2 bases, with 15 bases sitting between them. The germline gives CDR1 KGHSH, CDR2 LQKENI. The CDR3 covers 16 residues. In DNA, the CDR3 is TGTGCCAGCTCACCAACGATCCGGGGAATCAACTATGGCTACACCTTC. Translation gives CASSPTIRGINYGYTF. The complete variable domain, with remaining parts taken from reference TRBV18 and TRBJ1-2, reads NAGVMQNPRHLVRRRGQEARLRCSPMKGHSHVYWYRQLPEEGLKFMVYLQKENIIDESGMPKERFSAEFPKEGPSILRIQQVVRGDSAAYFCASSPTIRGINYGYTFGSGTRLTVV.

J is TRBJ2-5 and V is TRBV7-6; no reliable D call. This CDR3 comprises 17 residues. V gave up 1 base and J gave up 6 bases, with 21 bases separating them. Germline values: CDR1 SGHVS, CDR2 FNYEAQ. CDR3 in amino acids: CASSLGSPRSTVKTQYF. CDR3 in DNA: TGTGCCAGCAGCTTAGGGTCCCCCCGGTCCACCGTGAAGACCCAGTACTTC. Drawing the rest from reference TRBV7-6 and TRBJ2-5, the complete variable domain is GAGVSQSPRYKVTKRGQDVALRCDPISGHVSLYWYRQALGQGPEFLTYFNYEAQQDKSGLPNDRFSAERPEGSISTLTIQRTEQRDSAMYRCASSLGSPRSTVKTQYFGPGTRLLVL.

The table lists this clone with a count of one. J is TRBJ2-2 and V is TRBV15, with 7 bases aligning to TRBD2. Germline lookup yields CDR1 LNHNV and CDR2 YYDKDF (reference sequence). CDR3 length equals 18 residues. V was clipped by 0 bases and J by 3 bases; unmatched bases: 10. The CDR3 coding sequence is TGTGCCACCAGCAGAGATCGGAGTGGGACTACGGACACCGGGGAGCTGTTTTTT. Its protein product is CATSRDRSGTTDTGELFF.

The chain links TRBV5-1 to TRBJ2-5; D uncertain. V was pared by 3 bases and J by 0 bases, with 15 bases between. The CDR3 totals 16 residues. Germline assignment: CDR1 SGHRS and CDR2 YFSETQ. The CDR3 region is CASSSNPSGYQETQYF. The DNA for the CDR3 is TGCGCCAGCAGCTCCAACCCAAGTGGCTACCAAGAGACCCAGTACTTC.

This clone was seen only once. This chain links TRBV28 with TRBJ1-2; D is uncertain. This CDR3 spans 11 amino acids. V lost 8 bases to trimming and J lost 0 bases, with 4 bases between them. Germline lookup yields CDR1 MDHEN and CDR2 SYDVKM. The CDR3 here is CASGSNYGYTF. The CDR3 DNA reads TGTGCCAGCGGCTCTAACTATGGCTACACCTTC.

The chain carries TRBV5-6 and TRBJ2-7, with a tentative D call TRBD2 (6 bases). The V and J ends lost 6 bases and 3 bases respectively, with 19 bases between them. CDR3 length: 15 amino acids. Germline V gene data show CDR1 as SGHDT and CDR2 as YYEEEE. The DNA for the CDR3 is TGTGCCAGCACCACCGGGCGGAGGGTAAACTACGAGCAGTACTTC. It yields the protein CASTTGRRVNYEQYF.

The chain has TRBV7-9 and TRBJ2-5, with D tentatively TRBD2 (5 bases). The CDR3 runs to 15 residues. Germline CDR1 SEHNR, CDR2 FQNEAQ (reference sequence). Between the trimmed V and J ends, which lost 5 bases and 2 bases, there was a span of 15 bases. Here the CDR3 reads CASSQGPGRQETQYF. The DNA of the CDR3 is TGTGCCAGCAGCCAAGGGCCGGGAAGGCAAGAGACCCAGTACTTC.